A selection of T cell receptor beta chains follows, all from one sample in a study of CD8 T cells in ankylosing spondylitis. TCRdb recomputed calls from the 5' RACE reads with MiXCR, one row per CDR3 protein. Seen here are fewer than 250,000 distinct CDR3 sequences, approximately 10% observed once, and the top ten hold roughly a fifth. The sequencing input was blood, either unsorted or a sorted T cell fraction (not recorded which). The receptors here all came from a male donor with ankylosing spondylitis or in good health (not recorded which). CDR3s include the opening cysteine and the closing phenylalanine or tryptophan. The order of the fields is J gene, V gene, D gene, clone size, CDR3 DNA, CDR3 protein. The D gene is left open where the match is weak. Clone size is not always given. Where it is, it says once, few, many or a class for expanded clones.

j_call: TRBJ1-5
v_call: TRBV29-1
d_call: NA
clone_size: few
cdr3_nt: TGCAGCGTTGTTGTGAGTGGGGCTGACAATCAGCCCCAGCATTTT
cdr3_aa: CSVVVSGADNQPQHF

j_call: TRBJ1-1
v_call: TRBV18
d_call: NA
clone_size: many
cdr3_nt: TGTGCCAGCTCACTCCTCGGGCAGGGAGACACTGAAGCTTTCTTT
cdr3_aa: CASSLLGQGDTEAFF

j_call: TRBJ2-7
v_call: TRBV7-9
d_call: TRBD1
clone_size: few
cdr3_nt: TGTGCCAGCAGCCGCGGACAGGGGCGCGAGCAGTACTTC
cdr3_aa: CASSRGQGREQYF

j_call: TRBJ2-7
v_call: TRBV29-1
d_call: TRBD2
clone_size: many
cdr3_nt: TGCAGCGCAACGACGGGCGGGAGGGGCGAGCAGTACTTC
cdr3_aa: CSATTGGRGEQYF

j_call: TRBJ2-1
v_call: TRBV5-1
d_call: TRBD1
clone_size: many
cdr3_nt: TGCGCCAGCAGCTTCTTACAGGGGGCGGTCAATGAGCAGTTCTTC
cdr3_aa: CASSFLQGAVNEQFF

j_call: TRBJ1-5
v_call: TRBV12-3/TRBV12-4
d_call: NA
clone_size: NA
cdr3_nt: TGTGCCAGCAGTTTTAAGACAGATAGCAATCAGCCCCAGCATTTT
cdr3_aa: CASSFKTDSNQPQHF

j_call: TRBJ1-1
v_call: TRBV5-1
d_call: TRBD1
clone_size: many
cdr3_nt: TGCGCCAGCAGCTGGGACAGGGAAGTGGAGACTGAAGCTTTCTTT
cdr3_aa: CASSWDREVETEAFF

j_call: TRBJ2-1
v_call: TRBV12-3/TRBV12-4
d_call: TRBD2
clone_size: NA
cdr3_nt: TGTGCCAGCAGTTTCGTCCTAGCGGGGGGTTACAATGAGCAGTTCTTC
cdr3_aa: CASSFVLAGGYNEQFF

j_call: TRBJ1-5
v_call: TRBV18
d_call: TRBD1
clone_size: NA
cdr3_nt: TGTGCCAGCTCACCACTGGGAGACAGGGGAGGTTATCAGCCCCAGCATTTT
cdr3_aa: CASSPLGDRGGYQPQHF

j_call: TRBJ2-2
v_call: TRBV5-1
d_call: NA
clone_size: many
cdr3_nt: TGCGCCAGCAGCTTGGTCGCAGGGGCCACCGGGGAGCTGTTTTTT
cdr3_aa: CASSLVAGATGELFF

j_call: TRBJ2-2
v_call: TRBV7-3
d_call: NA
clone_size: many
cdr3_nt: TGTGCCAGCAGCTTAGAGGGCAGAACCGGGGAGCTGTTTTTT
cdr3_aa: CASSLEGRTGELFF